This T cell receptor beta chain was documented in a study of beta chain features in type 1 diabetes. Cells sorted by CD45RO/CCR7/CD25/CD127/CD95/CD27 comprised CD4+ naive, central memory, regulatory and stem cell-like memory cells. The whole isolated RNA underwent reverse transcription, so sequencing captured expressed TCRB transcripts. The repertoire was sequenced with immunoSEQ multiplex PCR; TCRdb's copy has only in-frame clones and lacks some. The table lists around 500,000 clones, roughly 31% of them singletons. General study points: Any HLA-type effect on TCRB rearrangement remained unresolved here. Moderate but significant shortening of TCRB CDR3s was recorded in all four CD4+ subsets from Type 1 diabetes patients. Patients' naive, central memory and regulatory TCRB repertoires appeared more alike than those of healthy donors.

About this clone: The antigen is not known.

This TCR derives from a man aged 18 to 35 in good health. What was sequenced was naive CD4+ T cells from blood.

CDR3 sequence reads: CASSLEVGGETQYF. CDR3 in DNA: TGCGCCAGCAGCTTGGAGGTGGGAGGAGAGACCCAGTACTTC. The chain recombines TRBV5-1 with TRBJ2-5, with a tentative D call TRBD2 (6 bases). Trimming removed 0 bases at V and 4 bases at J, with 10 bases between. This CDR3 is 14 amino acids long. From germline, CDR1 is SGHRS and CDR2 YFSETQ.